The 3 T cell receptor beta chains given below trace back to one sample, sequenced in a study of T cells expressing NK-cell markers. Each CDR3 protein gets one entry in TCRdb, which reprocessed the 5' RACE reads and gives no DNA. The specimen's table records 550,000 to 600,000 distinct CDR3 sequences. Material: blood T cells: a sorted CD56 or NKG2C T cell subset, CD4+ or CD8+ T cells, or bulk PBMC T cells (not recorded which). Receptors originate from a man younger than 35 in good health.

The chain carries TRBV5-1 and TRBJ2-1; TCRdb indicates TRBD2, and absent DNA this call remains unverified. From germline, CDR1 is SGHRS and CDR2 YFSETQ. This CDR3 region has 16 residues. This chain's CDR3 is CASSPTPSGSTNEQFF.

This chain links TRBV25-1 with TRBJ2-1; the TRBD2 assignment by TCRdb is unverifiable without DNA. The CDR3 is made up of 13 amino acids. Germline assignment: CDR1 MGHDK and CDR2 SYGVNS. The CDR3 sequence: CASRVAGSYEQFF.

The V and J genes are TRBV29-1 and TRBJ2-3; there is no DNA to check the TCRdb D call of TRBD2. The CDR3 is 15 amino acids. Germline-derived CDR1 and CDR2 are SQVTM and ANQGSEA. The CDR3 spells CSVATPSGSSYTQYF.